Each of the 28 T cell receptor beta chains below was sequenced from the same sample in a study of metastatic and nonmetastatic thyroid tumors. From the PCR reads, TCRdb re-called clones with MiXCR. The sample records tens of thousands of clones, 30% being singletons. Thyroid surgery was preceded by no treatment in any patient. The material sequenced was blood. All receptors come from a female donor with papillary thyroid cancer or a benign thyroid nodule (not recorded which). Some clones in this sample may be carry-over from other donors' samples.

Worth noting for this clone: Because the CDR3's place on the DNA is in doubt, the DNA is left out and the CDR3 is given as listed by TCRdb. The chain couples TRBV12-3 or TRBV12-4 to TRBJ2-3. The CDR3 has 15 amino acids, counting both end residues. This CDR3 is CASNLGMGSTDTQYF.

A few counts support this clone. V and J are TRBV6-5 and TRBJ2-1; 11 nucleotides align to TRBD2. This CDR3 comprises 18 residues. Trimming at V came to 2 bases and at J to 5 bases, leaving 11 bases not matched to a gene. Germline V gene data show CDR1 as MNHEY and CDR2 as SVGAGI. The CDR3 DNA follows: TGTGCCAGCAGTTACCTCACTAGCGGGAGCTCTCGCGACAATGAGCAGTTCTTC. Translated: CASSYLTSGSSRDNEQFF.

The V call is TRBV20-1, the J call TRBJ1-4; 7 nucleotides agree with TRBD1. The CDR3 sequence is 15 residues long. V lost 0 bases and J lost 6; bases outside the gene matches: 7. Germline values: CDR1 DFQATT, CDR2 SNEGSKA (reference sequence). CDR3 DNA: TGCAGTGCTAGAGACCAGACAGGGACCTATGAAAAACTGTTTTTT. This sequence encodes CSARDQTGTYEKLFF.

Remarks on this clone: One end of the junction does not line up with germline, which may come from a read error. The chain carries TRBV27 and TRBJ2-7; D may be TRBD2 (5 bases). This CDR3 spans 16 amino acids. CDR1 MNHEY and CDR2 SMNVEV come from the germline V gene (reference sequence). The CDR3: CAISLRAGTRPYEQYF. The CDR3, as DNA: TGTGCCATCAGTTTAAGGGCCGGTACTAGACCCTACGAGCAGTACTTC.

There are many counts of this clone. Just one base apart from a much larger clone, this may be a read error. The chain joins TRBV10-3 to TRBJ1-1; 7 nucleotides agree with TRBD1. The CDR3 is 14 residues long. Per germline, CDR1 ENHRY and CDR2 SYGVKD. The CDR3 nucleotides read TGTGCCGTCAGCGAAGGGGGCAGCGACCTGACTGCTTTCTTT. Encoded protein: CAVSEGGSDLTAFF.

This clone was seen ten or more times. This chain connects TRBV6-5 to TRBJ2-1; TRBD1 or TRBD2 may be the D gene (6 bases each). The CDR3 loop spans 16 amino acids. Trimming shortened V by 1 base and J by 0 bases, and 10 bases separated the two germline ends. Per the germline V gene, CDR1 is MNHEY and CDR2 is SVGAGI. The CDR3 reads CASSYLGGDSYNEQFF. In DNA, the CDR3 is TGTGCCAGCAGTTACTTGGGGGGCGACTCCTACAATGAGCAGTTCTTC.

In this sample, this clone turned up many times. The CDR3 spells CASRQLAEYNEQFF. The CDR3 DNA reads TGTGCCAGCAGACAACTAGCGGAGTACAATGAGCAGTTCTTC. The chain joins TRBV28 to TRBJ2-1, with TRBD2 matching 8 bases. CDR1 and CDR2 (germline): MDHEN, SYDVKM. The CDR3 spans 14 residues. The V gene end was trimmed by 6 bases and the J gene end by 4 bases; junction bases not matched to a gene: 5.

The rearrangement links TRBV28 to TRBJ2-1, with 12 bases identical to TRBD2. With 5 bases clipped from V and 7 bases from J, the junction kept 6 bases outside the gene matches. CDR1 is MDHEN, CDR2 SYDVKM, per germline. The CDR3 is 15 amino acids. As DNA, the CDR3 is TGTGCCAGCAGTACCGGGACTAGCGGGCTTAATGAGCAGTTCTTC. Its translation is CASSTGTSGLNEQFF.

This clone appeared many times. The chain has TRBV3-1 and TRBJ2-1, with 9 bases lining up with TRBD2. Looked up from germline, CDR1 is LGHDT and CDR2 is YNNKEL (reference sequence). The V gene end was trimmed by 8 bases and the J gene end by 3 bases; junction bases not matched to a gene: 20. The CDR3 contains 19 residues. The CDR3 bases are TGTGCCAGCGGGAGGTCCAGGCGAATGCGGGAGGGCTTCTACAATGAGCAGTTCTTC. It codes for CASGRSRRMREGFYNEQFF.

This chain uses TRBV5-5 with TRBJ2-1; a weak D match, TRBD2 (6 bases). This CDR3 is built from 16 residues. V lost 3 bases, J lost 2 bases, and 15 bases lay in between. CDR1 SGHKS and CDR2 YYEKEE come from the germline V gene (reference sequence). The CDR3 nucleotides read TGTGCCAGCAGCTGGGGTGTGGCTAGCGCCTACAATGAGCAGTTCTTC. It is translated as CASSWGVASAYNEQFF. Full variable domain (rest looked up from reference TRBV5-5 and TRBJ2-1): DAGVTQSPTHLIKTRGQQVTLRCSPISGHKSVSWYQQVLGQGPQFIFQYYEKEERGRGNFPDRFSARQFPNYSSELNVNALLLGDSALYLCASSWGVASAYNEQFFGPGTRLTVL.

This chain connects TRBV10-2 to TRBJ1-1, with 8 bases fitting TRBD1. From germline, CDR1 is WSHSY and CDR2 SAAADI. V gave up 8 bases and J gave up 7 bases; unmatched junction bases: 9. The length of the CDR3 is 13 residues. Here the CDR3 reads CASLDRDGYEAFF. CDR3 in DNA: TGCGCCAGCCTGGACAGGGACGGATATGAAGCTTTCTTT.

This clone was detected many times. The chain employs TRBV19 and TRBJ2-2; 7 positions agree with TRBD2. V shed 5 bases, J shed 1 base, and the junction held 4 bases outside the gene matches. Germline values: CDR1 LNHDA, CDR2 SQIVND (reference sequence). CDR3 length: 15 amino acids. The CDR3 DNA reads TGTGCCAGTAGTCGGAGCGGGGTGAACACCGGGGAGCTGTTTTTT. It codes for CASSRSGVNTGELFF.

The chain is built from TRBV30 and TRBJ1-1; 7 nucleotides line up with TRBD1. The V gene end was trimmed by 2 bases and the J gene end by 5 bases; junction bases not matched to a gene: 11. Germline CDR1 GTSNPN, CDR2 SVGIG (reference sequence). The CDR3 totals 15 residues. The CDR3 nucleotides are TGTGCCTGGAGTAAACTCGACAGGGTTCGGACTGAAGCTTTCTTT. Translating gives CAWSKLDRVRTEAFF.

This clone was counted at least ten times. The rearrangement joins TRBV12-3 or TRBV12-4 to TRBJ1-5; D is undetermined. This CDR3 contains 14 residues. The V gene lost 6 bases and the J gene lost 0 bases, with 9 bases spanning the gap. The CDR3, as DNA: TGTGCCAGCAGCTGGACCGGTAGCAATCAGCCCCAGCATTTT. Protein: CASSWTGSNQPQHF.

This clone was picked up many times. This may come from a read error, since a much larger clone is one base off. This chain joins TRBV19 and TRBJ2-3; D unclear. The germline gives CDR1 LNHDA, CDR2 SQIVND (reference sequence). V lost 3 bases and J lost 5, with 6 bases in between. This CDR3 comprises 12 residues. The DNA of the CDR3 is TGTGCCAGTAGTATCCACATAGATACGCAGTATTTT. This codes for CASSIHIDTQYF.

A few counts support this clone. A much larger clone lies one base from this, so it may be a read error. V is TRBV11-2 and J is TRBJ2-3; TRBD2 agrees at 8 bases. CDR1 and CDR2 from the germline V gene are SGHAT and FQNNGV. This CDR3 has 12 amino acids. Here the CDR3 reads CAGSSEREMQYF. Written as DNA, the CDR3 is TGTGCCGGCAGCTCTGAGCGGGAGATGCAGTATTTT.

Comments on this clone: An end of the junction differs from the germline gene, which may be a read error. The CDR3: CSARGPNYEHYF. The CDR3 region has the DNA TGCAGTGCTAGAGGGCCTAACTACGAGCATTACTTC. The chain couples TRBV20-1 to TRBJ2-7; D is ambiguous. The CDR3 runs 12 residues. Germline lookup yields CDR1 DFQATT and CDR2 SNEGSKA (reference sequence).

In its sample, this clone was seen many times. J is TRBJ2-7 and V is TRBV2; TRBD1 matches at 7 bases. The CDR3 runs 13 residues. Trimming at V came to 4 bases and at J to 7 bases, leaving 7 bases not matched to a gene. The V gene's germline CDR1 is SNHLY and CDR2 FYNNEI. Here the CDR3 reads CASSGPGQREQYF. The CDR3 nucleotides are TGTGCCAGCAGTGGACCGGGACAGCGAGAGCAGTACTTC.

This clone was detected many times. The rearrangement links TRBV5-8 to TRBJ2-1, with 7 nucleotides matching TRBD2. J lost 0 bases, V lost 4 bases, and 4 bases had no gene match. From germline, CDR1 is SGHTS and CDR2 YDEGEE. This CDR3 is 15 amino acids long. As DNA, the CDR3 is TGTGCCAGCAGCGCCGGGACTACCTCCTACAATGAGCAGTTCTTC. This codes for CASSAGTTSYNEQFF.

This chain connects TRBV3-1 to TRBJ1-5; unclear D gene. CDR3 length: 13 amino acids. V was cut by 0 bases and J by 14 bases, with 14 bases left in between. Germline CDR1 LGHDT, CDR2 YNNKEL (reference sequence). In nucleotides, the CDR3 is TGTGCCAGCAGCCAAGATCTGGCCCAGCCAAAGCATTTT. Amino acids: CASSQDLAQPKHF.

There are a few counts of this clone. A junction boundary mismatches the germline segment, possibly from a read error. This sequence joins TRBV19 and TRBJ2-2, with no clear D. CDR3 length equals 14 residues. CDR1 and CDR2 (germline): LNHDA, SQIVND (reference sequence). CDR3 in amino acids: CSSSIDHVCGELFF. Written as DNA, the CDR3 is TGTTCCAGTAGTATAGATCACGTGTGCGGGGAGCTGTTTTTT.

This clone was detected ten times or more. The rearrangement uses TRBV29-1 and TRBJ2-1, with 7 bases aligning to TRBD1. Germline trimming cut 4 bases from V and 6 bases from J; bases unmatched to any gene: 6. The CDR3 is made up of 13 amino acids. Germline CDR1 and CDR2: SQVTM and ANQGSEA. CDR3 sequence: CSVGTRQGNEQFF. The CDR3 DNA reads TGCAGCGTTGGAACCCGACAGGGCAATGAGCAGTTCTTC.

This clone was observed many times. The chain couples TRBV5-1 to TRBJ1-3; D is undetermined. This CDR3 region has 15 residues. V lost 0 bases and J lost 0, with 7 bases in between. Germline-derived CDR1 and CDR2 are SGHRS and YFSETQ. CDR3 loop: CASSLGDFSGNTIYF. The CDR3 DNA sequence: TGCGCCAGCAGCTTGGGAGACTTCTCTGGAAACACCATATATTTT. Complete variable domain (other parts from reference TRBV5-1 and TRBJ1-3): KAGVTQTPRYLIKTRGQQVTLSCSPISGHRSVSWYQQTPGQGLQFLFEYFSETQRNKGNFPGRFSGRQFSNSRSEMNVSTLELGDSALYLCASSLGDFSGNTIYFGEGSWLTVV.

This clone is labeled medium-sized (0.01 to 0.1%). CDR3 nucleotides: TGTGCCTGGAGTGTAGGGGGGAGCGAGCAGTACTTC. Its protein product is CAWSVGGSEQYF. The chain links TRBV30 to TRBJ2-7; D is tentatively TRBD1 or TRBD2 (6 bases each). CDR1 and CDR2 (germline): GTSNPN, SVGIG (reference sequence). Trimming removed 0 bases at V and 6 bases at J, with 9 bases between. The CDR3 has 12 residues.

This clone was recorded many times. This sequence joins TRBV5-1 and TRBJ1-2; TRBD1 agrees at 8 bases. There are 15 residues in the CDR3. CDR1 is SGHRS, CDR2 YFSETQ, per germline. Trimming at V came to 0 bases and at J to 1 base, leaving 2 bases not matched to a gene. CDR3 loop: CASSLGTGLNYGYTF. CDR3 DNA sequence: TGCGCCAGCAGCTTGGGGACAGGGCTTAACTATGGCTACACCTTC.

This clone was seen ten or more times. The V and J genes are TRBV7-2 and TRBJ1-3; D gene ambiguous. Trimming shortened V by 5 bases and J by 4 bases, and 15 bases separated the two germline ends. There are 15 residues in the CDR3. The germline gives CDR1 SGHTA, CDR2 FQGNSA. CDR3 sequence reads: CASSISGDTGNTIYF. In DNA form, the CDR3 reads TGTGCCAGCAGCATTAGCGGGGATACCGGAAACACCATATATTTT. The full variable domain, in which reference TRBV7-2 and TRBJ1-3 provide the parts outside the CDR3, is GAGVSQSPSNKVTEKGKDVELRCDPISGHTALYWYRQSLGQGLEFLIYFQGNSAPDKSGLPSDRFSAERTGGSVSTLTIQRTQQEDSAVYLCASSISGDTGNTIYFGEGSWLTVV.

The chain is built from TRBV20-1 and TRBJ2-7; D is perhaps TRBD2 (6 bases). Deletions cut 6 bases from V and 0 bases from J, with 18 bases between. Germline values: CDR1 DFQATT, CDR2 SNEGSKA (reference sequence). CDR3 size: 15 residues. CDR3 sequence (DNA): TGCAGTGCCTGGGTACTAGCTGGCCGCTCCTACGAGCAGTACTTC. Protein sequence: CSAWVLAGRSYEQYF.

This clone was observed at least ten times. The chain recombines TRBV13 with TRBJ2-3; no clear D. Germline CDR1 PRHDT, CDR2 FYEKMQ (reference sequence). The ends were cut back, 2 bases at V and 6 bases at J, with 9 bases in the middle. The CDR3 contains 13 residues. CDR3 DNA sequence: TGTGCCAGCAGCTTATCATTCCCGGATACGCAGTATTTT. This codes for CASSLSFPDTQYF.